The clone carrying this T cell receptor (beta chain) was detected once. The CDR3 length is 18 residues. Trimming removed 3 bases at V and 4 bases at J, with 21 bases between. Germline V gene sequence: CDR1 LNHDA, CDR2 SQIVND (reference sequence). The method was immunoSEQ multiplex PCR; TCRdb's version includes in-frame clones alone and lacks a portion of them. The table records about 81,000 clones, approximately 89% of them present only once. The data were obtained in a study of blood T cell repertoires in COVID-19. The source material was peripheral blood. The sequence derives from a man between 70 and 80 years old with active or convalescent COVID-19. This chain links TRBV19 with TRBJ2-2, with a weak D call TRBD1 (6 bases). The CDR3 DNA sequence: TGTGCCAGTAGTATCGGGGTCCCCAGGGGTAGTTTCACCGGGGAGCTGTTTTTT. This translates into CASSIGVPRGSFTGELFF.